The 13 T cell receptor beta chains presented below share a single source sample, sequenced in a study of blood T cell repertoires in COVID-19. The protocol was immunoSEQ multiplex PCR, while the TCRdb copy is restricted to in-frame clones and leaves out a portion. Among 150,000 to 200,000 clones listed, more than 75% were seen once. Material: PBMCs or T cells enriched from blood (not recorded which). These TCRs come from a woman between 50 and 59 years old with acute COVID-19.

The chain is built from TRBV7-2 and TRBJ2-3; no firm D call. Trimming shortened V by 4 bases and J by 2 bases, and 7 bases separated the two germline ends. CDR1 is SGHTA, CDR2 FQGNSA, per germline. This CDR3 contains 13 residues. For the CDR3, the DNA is TGTGCCAGCAGCTCCCCTAACACAGATACGCAGTATTTT. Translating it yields CASSSPNTDTQYF.

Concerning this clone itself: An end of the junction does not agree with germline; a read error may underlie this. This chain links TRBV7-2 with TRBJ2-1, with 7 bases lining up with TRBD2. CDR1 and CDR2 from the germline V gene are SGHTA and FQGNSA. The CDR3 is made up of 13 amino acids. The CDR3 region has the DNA TGTGCCAGCAGCTTTCCTCGCGGGGGTGAGGAGTTCTTC. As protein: CASSFPRGGEEFF. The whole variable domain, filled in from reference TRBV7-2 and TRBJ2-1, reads GAGVSQSPSNKVTEKGKDVELRCDPISGHTALYWYRQSLGQGLEFLIYFQGNSAPDKSGLPSDRFSAERTGGSVSTLTIQRTQQEDSAVYLCASSFPRGGEEFFGPGTRLTVL.

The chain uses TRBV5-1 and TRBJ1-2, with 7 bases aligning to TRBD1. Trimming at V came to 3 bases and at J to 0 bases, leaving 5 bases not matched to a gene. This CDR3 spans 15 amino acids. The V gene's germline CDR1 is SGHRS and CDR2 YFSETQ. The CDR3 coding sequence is TGCGCCAGCAGCTCAGGGGACAGCTCTAACTATGGCTACACCTTC. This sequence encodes CASSSGDSSNYGYTF.

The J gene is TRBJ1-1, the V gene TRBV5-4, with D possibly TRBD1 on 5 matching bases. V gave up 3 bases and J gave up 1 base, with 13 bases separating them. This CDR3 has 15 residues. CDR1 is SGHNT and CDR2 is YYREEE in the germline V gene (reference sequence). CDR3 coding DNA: TGTGCCAGCAGCTCCTCCAGGGCTACGAACACTGAAGCTTTCTTT. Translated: CASSSSRATNTEAFF.

CDR3 DNA sequence: TGTGCCAGCAGTCCCACAGAAAACACCATATATTTT. Translating it yields CASSPTENTIYF. The rearrangement links TRBV28 to TRBJ1-3; D gene ambiguous. Per the germline V gene, CDR1 is MDHEN and CDR2 is SYDVKM. There are 12 residues in the CDR3. V was pared by 5 bases and J by 6 bases, with 8 bases between.

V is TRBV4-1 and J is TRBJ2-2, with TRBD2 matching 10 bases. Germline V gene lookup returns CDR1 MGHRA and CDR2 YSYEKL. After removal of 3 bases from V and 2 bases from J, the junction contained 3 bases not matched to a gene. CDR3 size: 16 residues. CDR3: CASSHQLAGNTGELFF. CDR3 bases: TGCGCCAGCAGCCATCAACTAGCGGGAAACACCGGGGAGCTGTTTTTT.

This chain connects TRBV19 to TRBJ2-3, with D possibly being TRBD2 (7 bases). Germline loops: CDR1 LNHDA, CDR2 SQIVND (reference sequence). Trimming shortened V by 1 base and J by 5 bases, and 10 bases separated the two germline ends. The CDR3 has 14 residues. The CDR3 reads CASSIGGGRDTQYF. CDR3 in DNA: TGTGCCAGTAGTATAGGGGGGGGCCGAGATACGCAGTATTTT.

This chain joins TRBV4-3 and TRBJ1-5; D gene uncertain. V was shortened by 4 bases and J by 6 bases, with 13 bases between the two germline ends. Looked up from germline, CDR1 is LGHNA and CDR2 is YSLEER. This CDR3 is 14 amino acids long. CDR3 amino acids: CASSPRREGQPQHF. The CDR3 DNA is TGCGCCAGCAGCCCGCGTAGGGAGGGTCAGCCCCAGCATTTT.

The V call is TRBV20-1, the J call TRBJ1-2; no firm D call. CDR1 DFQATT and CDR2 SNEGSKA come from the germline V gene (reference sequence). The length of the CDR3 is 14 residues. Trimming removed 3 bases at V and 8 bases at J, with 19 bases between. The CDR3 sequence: CSASAHRPWQGYTF. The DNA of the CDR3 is TGCAGTGCTAGTGCGCACCGCCCGTGGCAGGGCTACACCTTC.

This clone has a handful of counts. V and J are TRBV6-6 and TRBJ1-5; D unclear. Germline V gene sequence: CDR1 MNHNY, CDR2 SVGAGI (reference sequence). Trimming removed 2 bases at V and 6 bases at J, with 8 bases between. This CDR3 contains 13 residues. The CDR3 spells CASSYDSSQPQHF. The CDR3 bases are TGTGCCAGCAGTTACGATAGTAGTCAGCCCCAGCATTTT.

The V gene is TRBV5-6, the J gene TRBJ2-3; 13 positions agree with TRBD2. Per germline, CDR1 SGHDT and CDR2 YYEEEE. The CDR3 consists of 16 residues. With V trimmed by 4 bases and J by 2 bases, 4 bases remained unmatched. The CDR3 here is CASSLLAGGITDTQYF. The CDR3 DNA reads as TGTGCCAGCAGCCTACTAGCGGGGGGGATCACAGATACGCAGTATTTT.

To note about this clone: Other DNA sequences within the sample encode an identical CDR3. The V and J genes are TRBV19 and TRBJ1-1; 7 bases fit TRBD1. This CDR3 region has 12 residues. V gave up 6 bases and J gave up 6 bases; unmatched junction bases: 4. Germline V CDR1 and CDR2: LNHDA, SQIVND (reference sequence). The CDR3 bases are TGTGCCAGTAGCCGACAGGGCGCTGAAGCTTTCTTT. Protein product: CASSRQGAEAFF.

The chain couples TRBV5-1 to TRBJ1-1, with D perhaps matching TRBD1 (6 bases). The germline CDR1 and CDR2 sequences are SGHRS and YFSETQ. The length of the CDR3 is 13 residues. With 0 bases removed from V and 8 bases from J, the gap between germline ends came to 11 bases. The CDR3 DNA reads TGCGCCAGCAGCTTGGCAGGGGTCCGGGAAGCTTTCTTT. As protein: CASSLAGVREAFF.